This TCR beta chain comes out of a study of blood T cell repertoires in COVID-19 (dated by TCRdb to the early 2020s). About the study as a whole: Samples from collaborators originated in the United States, Italy and Spain and spanned both the acute and convalescent phases of COVID-19. The material from the prospective study consisted of cDNA or gDNA derived from T cells, B-cell-depleted T cells, or PBMCs. Subjects who had been exposed to COVID-19, were actively infected with it, or had recovered from it provided the deeply sampled blood TCRbeta repertoires that made up the dataset. The repertoires were made available in a free public database intended to serve as a resource for research on the immune response to SARS-CoV-2. The samples were drawn from two sources: the first 160 participants of the ongoing ImmuneRACE study, and over 950 subjects contributed by 6 global collaborators. A de-identified subject ID, COVID-19 status, age in years and sex were almost always included in the sample metadata. HLA class I and class II types, where available, came from metadata supplied by the sample provider rather than from assay-based typing.

TCRbeta CDR3 regions were amplified from genomic DNA by means of the immunoSEQ Assay, a bias-controlled multiplex PCR. The paper's processing steps were these. Within the assay, amplification of reference gene primers was used to estimate how many nucleated cells each sample contained. Sequence reads were collapsed and filtered to measure the absolute abundance of every unique TCRbeta CDR3 rearrangement. For each sample, productive Simpson clonality was calculated as the square root of Simpson's diversity index over productive rearrangements. Drawn from immuneACCESS, this table holds only the in-frame rearrangements with V and J called that TCRdb kept. Clones are partly lost; checked studies trace under half to an unresolved V gene and leave the rest unexplained. V and J calls and clone size are as listed in that table; D and trimming were resolved from the DNA. In all, the sample holds some 500,000 clones, and around nine tenths of those were seen once. The top ten clones comprise 1.5% to 2% of the sample.

From the germline V gene (reference sequence), CDR1 is LGHDT and CDR2 is YNNKEL. From the cysteine up to the phenylalanine, the CDR3 has a length of 16 residues. Of the read, only the CDR3 DNA is kept; its 48 bases are in frame from base 1. V is clipped by 0 bases and J by 4 bases, and the sequence between their germline boundaries is 15 bases long. Participants in the prospective study were enrolled through a virtual design, were aged 18 to 89 years, and lived in approximately 24 United States geographic areas. In the prospective study, cohorts were assigned on the basis of participant-reported clinical history obtained from a screening survey and a study questionnaire. ImmuneRACE Cohort 3 recovered participants were defined by two consecutive negative NP/OP PCR tests, healthcare professional clearance, or symptom resolution. Each participant in the prospective study had whole blood, serum and a nasopharyngeal or oropharyngeal swab collected by mobile phlebotomists. Participants in the prospective study had the option to provide additional blood draws and questionnaires over a 2-month period. Before DNA extraction, blood samples from the prospective study were shipped at room temperature or frozen.

Findings and caveats that apply to the study as a whole: The amount of clinical and demographic metadata varied by source and participant and was provided uncurated.

For this clone: Its antigen specificity is not known. Per-base qualities were not stored, and no clone one base away is much larger.

The specimen was PBMCs or T cells enriched from blood (not recorded which). The rearrangement combines TRBV3-1 (or the pseudogene TRBV3-2) with TRBJ1-2; the D gene is perhaps TRBD1, from 5 matching bases. The source is a middle-aged woman who had recovered from COVID-19. For the CDR3, the sequence is CASSQDLDSSTYGYTF. The DNA sequence follows: TGTGCCAGCAGCCAAGATCTTGACAGTTCCACCTATGGCTACACCTTC.